This is a list of T cell receptor beta chains from one sample in a study of blood T cell repertoires in COVID-19. Profiled with immunoSEQ multiplex PCR; TCRdb holds only in-frame clones, not every one. This sample has about 89,000 clones, with approximately 90% found just once. The sample was peripheral blood. The source is a human donor with active COVID-19. The donor label of this sample is uncertain. The CDR3 runs from the conserved cysteine through the conserved F or W. Fields, in order: CDR3 protein, CDR3 DNA, CDR3 length, J gene, V gene, clone size, D gene. The D gene is left open where the match is weak. Rows may omit the clone size; those that give it use once, few, many or a size class.

CDR3: CASRSGGIPAGEQYF
DNA: TGCGCCAGCAGGTCGGGGGGGATACCCGCCGGCGAGCAGTACTTC
length: 15
J: TRBJ2-7
V: TRBV5-1
size: NA
D: TRBD2

CDR3: CASISPGQDTEAFF
DNA: TGTGCCAGCATCTCACCGGGACAGGACACTGAAGCTTTCTTT
length: 14
J: TRBJ1-1
V: TRBV6-5
size: once
D: TRBD1

CDR3: CASSRTGRMNTEAFF
DNA: TGTGCCAGCAGTCGTACAGGGCGAATGAACACTGAAGCTTTCTTT
length: 15
J: TRBJ1-1
V: TRBV28
size: NA
D: NA

CDR3: CASSLRFRGRGGETQYF
DNA: TGTGCCAGCAGCTTACGGTTTCGCGGGCGGGGCGGAGAGACCCAGTACTTC
length: 17
J: TRBJ2-5
V: TRBV7-6
size: NA
D: NA

CDR3: CASSQDPTGSGGYGYTF
DNA: TGCGCCAGCAGCCAAGATCCAACAGGGTCGGGCGGCTATGGCTACACCTTC
length: 17
J: TRBJ1-2
V: TRBV4-1
size: NA
D: NA

CDR3: CASRPSTGPGGSNEKLFF
DNA: TGTGCCAGCAGACCATCAACAGGGCCCGGGGGGTCTAATGAAAAACTGTTTTTT
length: 18
J: TRBJ1-4
V: TRBV27
size: NA
D: NA

CDR3: CASSQDQQGALEQYF
DNA: TGCGCCAGCAGCCAAGATCAGCAGGGGGCCCTCGAGCAGTACTTC
length: 15
J: TRBJ2-7
V: TRBV4-1
size: NA
D: TRBD1

CDR3: CASSVGTRNTGELFF
DNA: TGTGCCAGCAGCGTTGGGACAAGGAACACCGGGGAGCTGTTTTTT
length: 15
J: TRBJ2-2
V: TRBV9
size: NA
D: NA

CDR3: CASSQEPSGGQMQETQYF
DNA: TGTGCCAGCAGCCAAGAACCTAGCGGGGGTCAAATGCAAGAGACCCAGTACTTC
length: 18
J: TRBJ2-5
V: TRBV3-1/TRBV3-2
size: once
D: TRBD2

CDR3: CASSQDRLNQPQHF
DNA: TGTGCCAGCAGCCAGGACAGGCTTAATCAGCCCCAGCATTTT
length: 14
J: TRBJ1-5
V: TRBV6-2/TRBV6-3
size: NA
D: TRBD1

CDR3: CASSQLHNQEYEQYF
DNA: TGCGCCAGCAGCCAACTCCATAATCAGGAATACGAGCAGTACTTC
length: 15
J: TRBJ2-7
V: TRBV4-1
size: few
D: NA

CDR3: CASSLGRAGGSYEQYF
DNA: TGTGCCAGCAGCTTGGGTAGGGCGGGGGGATCCTACGAGCAGTACTTC
length: 16
J: TRBJ2-7
V: TRBV7-6
size: NA
D: TRBD2

CDR3: CASWGVRARTGELFF
DNA: TGTGCCAGCTGGGGGGTAAGGGCACGGACCGGGGAGCTGTTTTTT
length: 15
J: TRBJ2-2
V: TRBV27
size: NA
D: NA

CDR3: CASSQGDTGNSPLHF
DNA: TGTGCCAGCAGCCAGGGGGACACTGGTAATTCACCCCTCCACTTT
length: 15
J: TRBJ1-6
V: TRBV27
size: NA
D: TRBD1

CDR3: CATNRGDYTGELFF
DNA: TGTGCCACCAATAGGGGTGATTACACCGGGGAGCTGTTTTTT
length: 14
J: TRBJ2-2
V: TRBV15
size: NA
D: NA

CDR3: CAISGLAGVSDTQYF
DNA: TGTGCCATCAGTGGGCTAGCGGGGGTGTCAGATACGCAGTATTTT
length: 15
J: TRBJ2-3
V: TRBV10-3
size: NA
D: TRBD2

CDR3: CASSQSTGSNSPLHF
DNA: TGCGCCAGCAGCCAGTCGACAGGGAGTAATTCACCCCTCCACTTT
length: 15
J: TRBJ1-6
V: TRBV4-1
size: NA
D: TRBD1

CDR3: CASTPAQQPSTDTQYF
DNA: TGTGCCAGCACCCCCGCACAGCAGCCAAGCACAGATACGCAGTATTTT
length: 16
J: TRBJ2-3
V: TRBV6-2/TRBV6-3
size: NA
D: NA

CDR3: CASSVNPFQGGVGGTIREQYF
DNA: TGTGCCAGCAGCGTAAACCCTTTCCAGGGTGGTGTGGGGGGTACGATCCGAGAGCAGTACTTC
length: 21
J: TRBJ2-7
V: TRBV9
size: NA
D: NA

CDR3: CASSQELAGGTDTQYF
DNA: TGCGCCAGCAGCCAAGAGCTAGCGGGGGGCACAGATACGCAGTATTTT
length: 16
J: TRBJ2-3
V: TRBV4-3
size: NA
D: TRBD2

CDR3: CASRGSNTEAFF
DNA: TGTGCCAGCAGGGGGAGTAACACTGAAGCTTTCTTT
length: 12
J: TRBJ1-1
V: TRBV5-4
size: NA
D: NA

CDR3: CASSNPGSRGQYF
DNA: TGTGCCAGCAGCAATCCAGGAAGTCGGGGGCAGTACTTC
length: 13
J: TRBJ2-7
V: TRBV6-6
size: NA
D: NA

CDR3: CASSQDRTVVRTEAFF
DNA: TGCGCCAGCAGCCAAGACCGGACAGTGGTGAGAACTGAAGCTTTCTTT
length: 16
J: TRBJ1-1
V: TRBV4-1
size: NA
D: NA

CDR3: CASSVGGRDGYTF
DNA: TGTGCCAGCAGTGTAGGGGGCCGGGATGGCTACACCTTC
length: 13
J: TRBJ1-2
V: TRBV2
size: NA
D: TRBD1

CDR3: CASRGGNSHEQYF
DNA: TGTGCCAGCAGGGGGGGGAATTCGCACGAGCAGTACTTC
length: 13
J: TRBJ2-7
V: TRBV6-5
size: NA
D: TRBD2